The 27 T cell receptor beta chains below were found in one sample sequenced in a study of CD8 T cells in Susac syndrome. RNA was extracted with the RNeasy kit, and a quantity of about 0.45 to 1 ug was reverse transcribed using random hexamers. From the immunoSEQ multiplex PCR reads, TCRdb called clonotypes with MiXCR, one entry per CDR3 protein. The data contain around 150,000 distinct CDR3 sequences, approximately 96% of them singletons. Sequences were obtained from CD4+ T cells from PBMCs. These receptors all come from a human donor with Susac syndrome.

This chain joins TRBV7-2 and TRBJ2-5, with D unclear. V shed 6 bases and J shed 3 bases, with 11 bases lying between them. Germline values: CDR1 SGHTA, CDR2 FQGNSA. The CDR3 is made up of 13 amino acids. The CDR3 region is CASSYNPEETQYF. As DNA, the CDR3 is TGTGCCAGCAGTTATAACCCCGAAGAGACCCAGTACTTC.

The chain links TRBV15 to TRBJ1-1; TRBD1 might be the D (5 bases). V shed 7 bases and J shed 5 bases, with 17 bases lying between them. Germline V gives CDR1 LNHNV, CDR2 YYDKDF (reference sequence). The CDR3 has 14 residues. This CDR3 is CATKGWLQGTEAFF. The CDR3 nucleotides are TGTGCCACCAAAGGGTGGCTCCAGGGAACTGAAGCTTTCTTT.

This clonotype appeared once. Germline is not matched at one junction end, which may reflect a read error. The gene calls are TRBV2 and TRBJ1-5, with a possible D match to TRBD1 (5 bases). The CDR3 is 15 amino acids. The germline V gene has CDR1 SNHLY and CDR2 FYNNEI. The CDR3 sequence: CASSLVRGGNPPQHF. The DNA for the CDR3 is TGTGCCAGCAGCCTAGTGCGGGGGGGGAATCCGCCCCAGCATTTT.

The gene calls are TRBV20-1 and TRBJ2-6; D ambiguous. CDR3 length equals 14 residues. The germline V and J ends were trimmed by 1 base and 1 base, with 5 bases remaining between them. Germline-derived CDR1 and CDR2 are DFQATT and SNEGSKA (reference sequence). The CDR3 bases are TGCAGTGCTAGAGGACAATCTGGGGCCAACGTCCTGACTTTC. Protein product: CSARGQSGANVLTF.

V is TRBV7-2 and J is TRBJ2-1, with 7 bases matching TRBD2. Germline V CDR1 and CDR2: SGHTA, FQGNSA. The junction had 8 bases not matched to a gene; V was cut back by 1 base and J by 8 bases. This CDR3 comprises 15 residues. The CDR3 loop is CASSLVAGVLDEQFF. CDR3 bases: TGTGCCAGCAGCTTAGTTGCGGGAGTGCTCGATGAGCAGTTCTTC.

This chain joins TRBV20-1 and TRBJ2-2; D uncertain. CDR1 DFQATT and CDR2 SNEGSKA come from the germline V gene (reference sequence). V was shortened by 1 base and J by 2 bases, with 5 bases between the two germline ends. The CDR3 covers 13 residues. For the CDR3, the DNA is TGCAGTGCTAGAGGTCCCAACACCGGGGAGCTGTTTTTT. This gives the protein CSARGPNTGELFF.

V gene TRBV25-1 combines with J gene TRBJ1-5; D is unclear. The CDR3 extends over 13 amino acids. V was cut by 8 bases and J by 1 base, with 9 bases left in between. CDR1 and CDR2 (germline): MGHDK, SYGVNS. CDR3 region: CASGYGSNQPQHF. CDR3 coding DNA: TGTGCCAGCGGGTACGGGAGCAATCAGCCCCAGCATTTT.

This clonotype appeared a single time. The V and J genes are TRBV20-1 and TRBJ2-5; 8 bases align to TRBD2. V lost 6 bases, J lost 1 base, and 10 bases stayed unmatched. Per the germline V gene, CDR1 is DFQATT and CDR2 is SNEGSKA (reference sequence). The CDR3 is 15 residues long. CDR3 DNA: TGCAGTGCCATACCTCGGGGGGGGGCCCAAGAGACCCAGTACTTC. Protein sequence: CSAIPRGGAQETQYF.

The chain recombines TRBV20-1 with TRBJ2-7, with TRBD2 identical over 11 bases. After removal of 1 base from V and 0 bases from J, the junction contained 2 bases not matched to a gene. The CDR3 covers 15 residues. The V gene's germline CDR1 is DFQATT and CDR2 SNEGSKA (reference sequence). As DNA, the CDR3 is TGCAGTGCTAGAGCGGGACTAGCGGACTCCTACGAGCAGTACTTC. This sequence encodes CSARAGLADSYEQYF.

In its sample, this clonotype was seen once. This chain connects TRBV6-6 to TRBJ1-1; no reliable D call. This CDR3 is built from 12 residues. The V end lost 2 bases, the J end lost 6 bases, and 7 bases lay between the germline ends. Per germline, CDR1 MNHNY and CDR2 SVGAGI (reference sequence). The CDR3 DNA is TGTGCCAGCAGTTACATGGGAGCTGAAGCTTTCTTT. Its protein is CASSYMGAEAFF.

J is TRBJ2-2 and V is TRBV18; D remains unclear. Deletions cut 4 bases from V and 7 bases from J, with 16 bases between. Germline values: CDR1 KGHSH, CDR2 LQKENI. The CDR3 runs 15 residues. CDR3 coding DNA: TGTGCCAGCTCACTTACCGGGTTGACGTTCGGGGAGCTGTTTTTT. Its translation: CASSLTGLTFGELFF.

The gene calls are TRBV11-1 and TRBJ2-5; D tentatively fits TRBD1 or TRBD2 (5 bases each). This CDR3 has 13 residues. V was trimmed by 5 bases and J by 5 bases, leaving 12 bases between them. Germline CDR1 SGHAT, CDR2 FQDESV (reference sequence). CDR3: CASSRGIGETQYF. The CDR3, as DNA: TGTGCCAGCAGCCGGGGCATCGGGGAGACCCAGTACTTC.

The chain employs TRBV4-1 and TRBJ1-2, with D unclear. The V end lost 2 bases, the J end lost 7 bases, and 14 bases lay between the germline ends. The germline V gene encodes CDR1 MGHRA and CDR2 YSYEKL. The CDR3 extends over 14 amino acids. CDR3 in amino acids: CASSQLVRNPGYTF. In nucleotides, the CDR3 is TGCGCCAGCAGCCAATTGGTCCGGAATCCTGGCTACACCTTC.

The chain joins TRBV9 to TRBJ2-5, with 10 positions matching TRBD1. Germline CDR1 reads SGDLS; CDR2 reads YYNGEE. Trimming at V came to 7 bases and at J to 5 bases, leaving 8 bases not matched to a gene. This CDR3 is built from 14 residues. CDR3 in amino acids: CASSRDRGDETQYF. The CDR3 DNA sequence: TGTGCCAGCTCCCGGGACAGGGGCGATGAGACCCAGTACTTC. Looking up the rest from reference TRBV9 and TRBJ2-5 gives the full variable domain: DSGVTQTPKHLITATGQRVTLRCSPRSGDLSVYWYQQSLDQGLQFLIQYYNGEERAKGNILERFSAQQFPDLHSELNLSSLELGDSALYFCASSRDRGDETQYFGPGTRLLVL.

This chain uses TRBV29-1 with TRBJ1-5, with unresolved D. The germline V gene encodes CDR1 SQVTM and CDR2 ANQGSEA. CDR3 size: 13 residues. V shed 4 bases and J shed 4 bases, with 11 bases lying between them. DNA for the CDR3: TGCAGCGTTGCCTCCGGGGAAAATCAGCCCCAGCATTTT. It encodes CSVASGENQPQHF.

This clonotype showed up just a few times. This chain uses TRBV7-6 with TRBJ1-2; D perhaps matches TRBD1 (6 bases). Deletions cut 5 bases from V and 2 bases from J, with 9 bases between. Germline lookup yields CDR1 SGHVS and CDR2 FNYEAQ. The CDR3 is 13 residues long. The CDR3 loop is CASSPQGNYGYTF. CDR3 DNA: TGTGCCAGCAGCCCCCAGGGGAACTATGGCTACACCTTC.

The V gene is TRBV7-2, the J gene TRBJ2-2; D unclear. Trimming removed 1 base at V and 7 bases at J, with 13 bases between. CDR3 length: 15 amino acids. Looked up from germline, CDR1 is SGHTA and CDR2 is FQGNSA. The chain's CDR3 is CASSLGSAQGGELFF. As DNA, the CDR3 is TGTGCCAGCAGCTTAGGATCAGCCCAAGGCGGGGAGCTGTTTTTT.

This sequence joins TRBV7-8 and TRBJ1-4; 7 bases map to TRBD1. Unmatched junction bases numbered 7, after V lost 9 bases and J lost 0 bases. CDR1 is SGHVS, CDR2 FQNEAQ, per germline. This CDR3 has 15 amino acids. In DNA, the CDR3 is TGTGCCAGTTCTCCAGGGGGGGCAACTAATGAAAAACTGTTTTTT. Residues: CASSPGGATNEKLFF.

The CDR3 nucleotides read TGCGCCAGCAGCTCCCGACAGGACGGAGGCGAGCAGTACTTC. Protein sequence: CASSSRQDGGEQYF. The chain uses TRBV5-1 and TRBJ2-7; a possible D gene is TRBD1 (6 bases). The V gene's germline CDR1 is SGHRS and CDR2 YFSETQ. Trimming shortened V by 3 bases and J by 6 bases, and 16 bases separated the two germline ends. There are 14 residues in the CDR3.

This chain connects TRBV5-1 to TRBJ2-4; 7 positions agree with TRBD1. CDR1 is SGHRS and CDR2 is YFSETQ in the germline V gene. The V and J ends lost 2 bases and 5 bases, in that order; junction bases with no gene match: 1. This CDR3 region has 13 residues. CDR3 sequence reads: CASSFQGENIQYF. As DNA, the CDR3 is TGCGCCAGCAGCTTTCAGGGGGAAAACATTCAGTACTTC.

The sample holds one count of this clonotype. This chain connects TRBV3-1 to TRBJ2-7; no clear D. Germline CDR1 and CDR2: LGHDT and YNNKEL (reference sequence). Between the trimmed V and J ends, which lost 4 bases and 2 bases, there was a span of 6 bases. There are 12 residues in the CDR3. CDR3 DNA sequence: TGTGCCAGCAGCCGTAATCCCTACGAGCAGTACTTC. Its protein product is CASSRNPYEQYF.

The V and J genes are TRBV3-1 and TRBJ2-1; D unclear. V was clipped by 0 bases and J by 4 bases, with 13 bases between them. There are 16 residues in the CDR3. Germline CDR1 reads LGHDT; CDR2 reads YNNKEL (reference sequence). The CDR3 DNA sequence: TGTGCCAGCAGCCAAGATCCCGACTTGGCTTACAATGAGCAGTTCTTC. It is translated as CASSQDPDLAYNEQFF.

This chain uses TRBV29-1 with TRBJ2-7; TRBD1 matches at 10 bases. V lost 6 bases to trimming and J lost 4 bases; unmatched junction nucleotides: 6. CDR1 and CDR2 (germline): SQVTM, ANQGSEA. The CDR3 is 13 residues long. The CDR3 nucleotides read TGCAGCGTAGGGGACAGGGGAAGTTACGAGCAGTACTTC. This encodes CSVGDRGSYEQYF.

The J gene is TRBJ2-5, the V gene TRBV28; 11 nucleotides align to TRBD2. The CDR3 covers 16 residues. The germline V gene has CDR1 MDHEN and CDR2 SYDVKM. Trimming at V came to 5 bases and at J to 1 base, leaving 6 bases not matched to a gene. In nucleotides, the CDR3 is TGTGCCAGCAGTCGTGGACTAGCGGGCCTCCAAGAGACCCAGTACTTC. It specifies CASSRGLAGLQETQYF.

The rearrangement uses TRBV28 and TRBJ2-2, with a possible D match to TRBD2 (5 bases). The V gene's germline CDR1 is MDHEN and CDR2 SYDVKM. Trimming took off 4 bases at V and 4 bases at J, with 10 bases between the two ends. The CDR3 runs to 14 residues. In DNA, the CDR3 is TGTGCCAGCAGTTCCGGGATTCTCACCGGGGAGCTGTTTTTT. Its protein is CASSSGILTGELFF.

The CDR3: CASSKARGGAGANVLTF. CDR3 DNA sequence: TGTGCCAGCAGCAAAGCGCGAGGGGGCGCTGGGGCCAACGTCCTGACTTTC. J is TRBJ2-6 and V is TRBV21-1; no DNA check was done on the table's D call, TRBD1. TRBV21-1 corresponds to a pseudogene. The CDR3 covers 17 residues.

The chain has TRBV29-1 and TRBJ2-1; D is unclear. Germline CDR1 SQVTM, CDR2 ANQGSEA. With 3 bases removed from V and 2 bases from J, the gap between germline ends came to 5 bases. The CDR3 runs 12 residues. The chain's CDR3 is CSVDWTYNEQFF. In nucleotides, the CDR3 is TGCAGCGTTGACTGGACCTACAATGAGCAGTTCTTC.